This T cell receptor beta chain was profiled in a study of PD-L1 blockade in urothelial cancer. Study summary: Blood underwent analysis 3 weeks (second dose) and 6 weeks after treatment began.

Sequencing used immunoSEQ multiplex PCR; TCRdb keeps in-frame clones, though not all of them. The sample consists of about 74,000 clones, around 84% of them appearing once. This clone was seen a single time. Its cognate antigen is unknown. Findings and caveats of the study: Durable benefit was linked to greater 3-week expansion of tumor-associated blood clones.

The cohort comprised individuals with locally advanced or metastatic urothelial carcinoma. V lost 1 base, J lost 5 bases, and 11 bases lay in between. CDR1 and CDR2 from the germline V gene are SGHVS and FQNEAQ. The CDR3 contains 15 residues. Sample: PBMCs, taken around atezolizumab (anti-PD-L1) treatment. The receptor's source is a man in his 70s with urothelial cancer. This sequence joins TRBV7-8 and TRBJ2-2; tentatively, D is TRBD2 (5 bases). The CDR3 here is CASSLDDYLTGELFF. CDR3 bases: TGTGCCAGCAGCTTAGATGACTATCTGACCGGGGAGCTGTTTTTT.